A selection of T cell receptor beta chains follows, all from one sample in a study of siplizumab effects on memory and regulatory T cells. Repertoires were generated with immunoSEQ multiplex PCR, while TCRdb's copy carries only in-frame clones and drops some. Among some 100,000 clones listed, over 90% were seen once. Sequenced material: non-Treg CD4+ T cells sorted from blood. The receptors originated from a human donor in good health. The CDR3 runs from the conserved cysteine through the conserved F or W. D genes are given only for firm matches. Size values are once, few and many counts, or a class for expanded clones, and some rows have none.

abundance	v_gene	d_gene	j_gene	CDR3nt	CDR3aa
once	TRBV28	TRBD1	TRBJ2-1	TGTGCCAGCAGTTCCCTCGGACAGGGCAGGTCTAATGAGCAGTTCTTC	CASSSLGQGRSNEQFF
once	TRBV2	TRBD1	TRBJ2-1	TGTGCCCGAGAGGACAGGTTGGGAAATGAGCAGTTCTTC	CAREDRLGNEQFF
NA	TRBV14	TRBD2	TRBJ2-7	TGTGCCAGCAGCCAAGACGGCAGGGAATGGGGGGGGCAGTACTTC	CASSQDGREWGGQYF
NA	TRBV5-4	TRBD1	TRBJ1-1	TGTGCCAGCAGCTCCTTACAGGGGGCAAGCACTGAAGCTTTCTTT	CASSSLQGASTEAFF
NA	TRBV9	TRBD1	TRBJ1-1	TGTGCCAGCAGCGCCCGAGGGGGCAGCCTGAACACTGAAGCTTTCTTT	CASSARGGSLNTEAFF
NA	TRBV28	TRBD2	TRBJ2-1	TGTGCCAGCAGGGCCGGGACTAGCGGGAGGAATGAGCAGTTCTTC	CASRAGTSGRNEQFF
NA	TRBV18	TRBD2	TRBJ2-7	TGTGCCAGCTCACCATTGGTTAGCGGGATTGATTCCTACGAGCAGTACTTC	CASSPLVSGIDSYEQYF
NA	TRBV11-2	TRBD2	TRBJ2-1	TGTGCCAGCAGCTCCCAAGGACTAGGGTTTAATGAGCAGTTCTTC	CASSSQGLGFNEQFF
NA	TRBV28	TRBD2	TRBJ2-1	TGTGCCAGCAGTCGGACTAGCGGGAGGTTCAATGAGCAGTTCTTC	CASSRTSGRFNEQFF
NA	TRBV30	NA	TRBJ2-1	TGTGCCTGGAGTGTACGTGGCTATTACAATGAGCAGTTCTTC	CAWSVRGYYNEQFF
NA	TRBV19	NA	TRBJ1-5	TGTGCCAGTAGCACTGGGACGGGTCCGTGGCCCCAGCATTTT	CASSTGTGPWPQHF
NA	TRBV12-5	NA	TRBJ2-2	TGTGCTAGTGGTTTGGCGTTCGGGGAGCTGTTTTTT	CASGLAFGELFF
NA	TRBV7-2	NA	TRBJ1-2	TGTGCCAGCAGCTTAATGGTGTCCGGGAACGGCTACACCTTC	CASSLMVSGNGYTF
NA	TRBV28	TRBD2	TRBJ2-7	TGTGCCAGCAGTTTCGGGCTAGCGGTTTACGAGCAGTACTTC	CASSFGLAVYEQYF
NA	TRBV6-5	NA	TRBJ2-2	TGTGCCAGCAGTTACGCGGAGAACACCGGGGAGCTGTTTTTT	CASSYAENTGELFF
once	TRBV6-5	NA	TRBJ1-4	TGTGCCAGCAGTTACTCGAGGGAAAAACTGTTTTTT	CASSYSREKLFF
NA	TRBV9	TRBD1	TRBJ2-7	TGTGCCAGCAGCGGCGGGACAGGGGCTCGCGAGCAGTACTTC	CASSGGTGAREQYF
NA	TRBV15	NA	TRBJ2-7	TGTGCCACCAGCAGAGCCCACTACGAGCAGTACTTC	CATSRAHYEQYF
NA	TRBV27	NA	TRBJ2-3	TGTGCCAGCAGTTGGAGGGGCGGGCCAGATACGCAGTATTTT	CASSWRGGPDTQYF
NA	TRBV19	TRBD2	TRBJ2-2	TGTGCCAGTAGTTTCGGTAGCGGGGGGAACACCGGGGAGCTGTTTTTT	CASSFGSGGNTGELFF
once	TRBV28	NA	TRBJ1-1	TGTGCCAGCAGTTTAGTAGGACGGTCGAACACTGAAGCTTTCTTT	CASSLVGRSNTEAFF
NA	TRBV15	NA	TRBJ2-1	TGTGCCACCACCCGAGGGAGCTCCTACAATGAGCAGTTCTTC	CATTRGSSYNEQFF
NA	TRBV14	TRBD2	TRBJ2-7	TGTGCCAGCAGTCTAGCGGGACCCTACTACGAGCAGTACTTC	CASSLAGPYYEQYF
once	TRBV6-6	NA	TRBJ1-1	TGTGCCAGCAGTTATAAGGGCGGCACTGAAGCTTTCTTT	CASSYKGGTEAFF
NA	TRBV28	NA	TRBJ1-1	TGTGCCAGCAGTTTATGGACGGTGGGGAACACTGAAGCTTTCTTT	CASSLWTVGNTEAFF
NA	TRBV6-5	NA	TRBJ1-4	TGTGCCAGCAGCTTCGACCGGGTCCATGAAAAACTGTTTTTT	CASSFDRVHEKLFF
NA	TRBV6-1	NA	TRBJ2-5	TGTGCCAGCAGTGGGGGTTCGACCCAGTACTTC	CASSGGSTQYF
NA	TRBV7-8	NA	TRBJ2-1	TGTGCCAGCAGCTTTGGAGGGAACAATCCTTACAATGAGCAGTTCTTC	CASSFGGNNPYNEQFF
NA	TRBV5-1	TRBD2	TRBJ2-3	TGCGCCAGCCGACTAGCGGGAGGGCCTGATACGCAGTATTTT	CASRLAGGPDTQYF
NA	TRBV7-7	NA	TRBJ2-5	TGTGCCAGCAGCTTACTCAGGGGTCAGACCCAGTACTTC	CASSLLRGQTQYF
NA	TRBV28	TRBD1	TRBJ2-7	TGTGCCAGCAGTTTCAAACCGGGACAGCCACTAATCTACGAGCAGTACTTC	CASSFKPGQPLIYEQYF
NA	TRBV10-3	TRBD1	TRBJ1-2	TGTGCCATCAGAGAGGACAGGGGGAAGGCGTCCTATGGCTACACCTTC	CAIREDRGKASYGYTF
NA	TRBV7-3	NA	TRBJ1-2	TGTGCCAGCAGCACCTCTCGGGACGGTGCTTTCACCTTC	CASSTSRDGAFTF
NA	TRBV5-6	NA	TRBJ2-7	TGTGCCAGCAGCCGAATACGGACGTACGAGCAGTACTTC	CASSRIRTYEQYF
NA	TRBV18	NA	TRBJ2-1	TGTGCCAGCTCACCACCGTCAGGACTCAATGAGCAGTTCTTC	CASSPPSGLNEQFF
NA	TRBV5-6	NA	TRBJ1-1	TGTGCCAGCAGCTTACCCCTCAGGCGGACTGAAGCTTTCTTT	CASSLPLRRTEAFF
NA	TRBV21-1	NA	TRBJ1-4	TGTGCCAGCAGCTCAAGAGGACGGTTTAATGAAAAACTGTTTTTT	CASSSRGRFNEKLFF
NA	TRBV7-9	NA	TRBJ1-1	TGTGCCAGCAGCGCCTCCCTTAGGCGTGTGAGCAGGGACCTCGAAGCTTTCTTT	CASSASLRRVSRDLEAFF
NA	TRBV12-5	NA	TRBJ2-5	TGTGCTAGTGGATTGGGGGGTGGAGAGACCCAGTACTTC	CASGLGGGETQYF
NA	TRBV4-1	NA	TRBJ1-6	TGCGCCAGCAGCCAAGAAGAAGAGAGCAATTCACCCCTCCACTTT	CASSQEEESNSPLHF
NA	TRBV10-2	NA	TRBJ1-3	TGCGCCAGCAGTGACCCAGGGAGTAAAAACACCATATATTTT	CASSDPGSKNTIYF
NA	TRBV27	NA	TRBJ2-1	TGTGCCAGCACCATCACGGGGGCCAATGAGCAGTTCTTC	CASTITGANEQFF
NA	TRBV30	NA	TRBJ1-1	TGTGCCTGGACGCCATCGATGAACACTGAAGCTTTCTTT	CAWTPSMNTEAFF
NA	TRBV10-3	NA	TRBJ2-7	TGTGCCATCAGTGAGTCTGCCTACGAGCAGTACTTC	CAISESAYEQYF
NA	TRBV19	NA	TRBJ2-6	TGTGCCAGTAGTATTATAGATCCGAGGGCCAACGTCCTGACTTTC	CASSIIDPRANVLTF
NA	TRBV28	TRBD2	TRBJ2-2	TGTGCCAGCAGTTCGGGACTAGCGGACACCGGGGAGCTGTTTTTT	CASSSGLADTGELFF
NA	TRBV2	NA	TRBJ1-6	TGTGCCAGCAGTGACTGGGGCAAAAGTGGGGGTTCACCCCTCCACTTT	CASSDWGKSGGSPLHF
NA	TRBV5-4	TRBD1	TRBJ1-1	TGTGCCAGCAGCTTGGAACTGACAGGGTCAACGAGGGCCAAAGCTTTCTTT	CASSLELTGSTRAKAFF
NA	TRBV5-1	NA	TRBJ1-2	TGCGCCAGCAGCTTGGGACAGAACTATGGCTACACCTTC	CASSLGQNYGYTF
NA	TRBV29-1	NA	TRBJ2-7	TGCAGCGTTGAGGAGGGCGTTAAACGGCAGTACTTC	CSVEEGVKRQYF
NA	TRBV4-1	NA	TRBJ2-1	TGCGCCAGCAGCCAAGATACGTTAAAAGGTCCGAAGAGATCCTACAATGAGCAGTTCTTC	CASSQDTLKGPKRSYNEQFF
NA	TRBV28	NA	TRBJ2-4	TGTGCCAGCAACCCTTGGGGGGCCAAAAACATTCAGTACTTC	CASNPWGAKNIQYF
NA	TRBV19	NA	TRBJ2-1	TGTGCCAGTAATGCTGACGTTTCCGACAATGAGCAGTTCTTC	CASNADVSDNEQFF
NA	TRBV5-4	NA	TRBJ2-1	TGTGCCAGCAGCTTAGGGGTTAGTTCCTACAATGAGCAGTTCTTC	CASSLGVSSYNEQFF